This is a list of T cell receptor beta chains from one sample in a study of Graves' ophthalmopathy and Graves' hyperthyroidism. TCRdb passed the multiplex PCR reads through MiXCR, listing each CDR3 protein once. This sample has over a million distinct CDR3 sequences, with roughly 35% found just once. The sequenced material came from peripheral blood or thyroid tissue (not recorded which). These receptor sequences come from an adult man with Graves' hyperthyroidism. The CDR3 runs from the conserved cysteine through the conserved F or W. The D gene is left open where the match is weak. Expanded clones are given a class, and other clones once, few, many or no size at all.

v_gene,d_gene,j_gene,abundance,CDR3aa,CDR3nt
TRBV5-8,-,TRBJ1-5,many,CASSTGQDDQPQHF,TGTGCCAGCAGCACGGGTCAGGACGATCAGCCCCAGCATTTT
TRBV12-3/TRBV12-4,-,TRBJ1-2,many,CASSMGGAWVGYTF,TGTGCCAGCAGTATGGGAGGGGCGTGGGTTGGCTACACCTTC
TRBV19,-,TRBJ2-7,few,CASSPGPTHEQYF,TGTGCCAGTAGCCCGGGACCAACCCACGAGCAGTACTTC
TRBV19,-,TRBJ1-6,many,CASSTGGGNSPLHF,TGTGCCAGTAGTACCGGGGGTGGTAATTCACCCCTCCACTTT
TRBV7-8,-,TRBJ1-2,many,CASSLARGLRGLNYGYTF,TGTGCCAGCAGCTTAGCTCGAGGTCTTCGGGGATTGAACTATGGCTACACCTTC
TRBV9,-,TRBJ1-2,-,CASSVLQNYGYTF,TGTGCCAGCAGCGTCCTGCAGAACTATGGCTACACCTTC
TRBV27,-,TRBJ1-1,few,CASSLSGQVMNTEAFF,TGTGCCAGCAGTTTATCCGGGCAGGTAATGAACACTGAAGCTTTCTTT
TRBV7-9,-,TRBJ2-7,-,CASSNYGGEQYF,TGTGCCAGCAGCAATTACGGGGGCGAGCAGTACTTC
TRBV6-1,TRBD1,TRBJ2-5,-,CAGKQGAGETQYF,TGTGCCGGAAAACAGGGGGCAGGGGAGACCCAGTACTTC
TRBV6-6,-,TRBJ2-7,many,CASSASGNPYEQYF,TGTGCCAGCAGCGCCTCAGGGAACCCCTACGAGCAGTACTTC
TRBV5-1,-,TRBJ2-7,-,CASSSLGRDYEQYF,TGCGCCAGCAGCTCCCTGGGACGCGACTACGAGCAGTACTTC
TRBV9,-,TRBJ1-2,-,CASSVAAPQVYGYTF,TGTGCCAGCAGCGTTGCAGCCCCCCAGGTGTACGGCTACACCTTC
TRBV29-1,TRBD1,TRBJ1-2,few,CSASTGTGYYGYTF,TGCAGCGCTTCCACCGGGACAGGGTACTATGGCTACACCTTC
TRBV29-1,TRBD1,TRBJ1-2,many,CSVDTGGLYGYTF,TGCAGCGTTGACACAGGGGGCCTTTATGGCTACACCTTC
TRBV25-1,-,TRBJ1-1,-,CASRDAGVLGTEAFF,TGTGCCAGCAGGGACGCAGGGGTGCTTGGAACTGAAGCTTTCTTT
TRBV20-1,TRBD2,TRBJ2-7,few,CSARAEREAAYEQYF,TGCAGTGCTAGAGCGGAGCGGGAGGCCGCCTACGAGCAGTACTTC
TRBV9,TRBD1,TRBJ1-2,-,CASSLRSGTGERLNYGYTF,TGTGCCAGCAGCCTCCGGAGCGGGACAGGGGAGAGGCTTAACTATGGCTACACCTTC
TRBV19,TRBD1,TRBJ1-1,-,CASSRDRSTNTEAFF,TGTGCCAGTAGTAGGGACAGGTCAACGAACACTGAAGCTTTCTTT
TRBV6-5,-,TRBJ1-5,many,CASGDRYSNQPQHF,TGTGCCAGCGGCGACCGATATAGCAATCAGCCCCAGCATTTT
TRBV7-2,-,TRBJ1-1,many,CASSLGGAMNTEAFF,TGTGCCAGTAGTTTGGGGGGGGCGATGAACACTGAAGCTTTCTTT
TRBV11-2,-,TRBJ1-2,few,CASSLGLQPRDGYTF,TGTGCCAGCAGCTTAGGGCTCCAACCTAGGGATGGCTACACCTTC
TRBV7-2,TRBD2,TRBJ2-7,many,CASSFLKTSKQYF,TGTGCCAGCAGCTTCCTCAAGACTAGCAAGCAGTACTTC
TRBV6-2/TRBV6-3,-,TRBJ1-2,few,CASSKTGTNGYTF,TGTGCCAGCAGCAAGACCGGGACTAATGGCTACACCTTC
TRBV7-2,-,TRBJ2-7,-,CASSYGQQYF,TGTGCCAGCAGCTATGGTCAGCAGTACTTC
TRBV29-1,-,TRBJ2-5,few,CSVERVGGETQYF,TGCAGCGTTGAAAGGGTAGGGGGAGAGACCCAGTACTTC
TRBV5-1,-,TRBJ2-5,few,CASSVSQETQYF,TGCGCCAGCAGCGTCAGCCAAGAGACCCAGTACTTC
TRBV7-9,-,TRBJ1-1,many,CASSKNTEAFF,TGTGCCAGCAGCAAAAACACTGAAGCTTTCTTT
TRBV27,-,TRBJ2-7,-,CASSLGWASQEQYF,TGTGCCAGCAGTTTAGGCTGGGCTAGCCAAGAGCAGTACTTC
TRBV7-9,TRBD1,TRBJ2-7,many,CASSSGQGTYEQYF,TGTGCCAGCAGCTCCGGACAGGGGACCTACGAGCAGTACTTC
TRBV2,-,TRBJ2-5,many,CASSILAETQYF,TGTGCCAGCAGTATCCTGGCAGAGACCCAGTACTTC
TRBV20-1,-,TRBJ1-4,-,CSARDPGGEEKLFF,TGCAGTGCTAGAGATCCCGGGGGCGAGGAAAAACTGTTTTTT
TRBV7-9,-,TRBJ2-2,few,CASSPPARWTGELFF,TGTGCCAGCAGCCCCCCGGCCCGGTGGACCGGGGAGCTGTTTTTT
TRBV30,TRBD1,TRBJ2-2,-,CASGTGVITMAGELFF,TGTGCCTCAGGGACAGGGGTAATAACAATGGCCGGGGAGCTGTTTTTT
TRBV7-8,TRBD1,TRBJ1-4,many,CASSLGYRGRRNEKLFF,TGTGCCAGCAGCTTAGGTTACAGGGGGCGGCGGAATGAAAAACTGTTTTTT
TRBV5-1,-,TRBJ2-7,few,CASSLADASEQYF,TGCGCCAGCAGCTTGGCCGACGCGAGCGAGCAGTACTTC
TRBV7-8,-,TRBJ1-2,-,CASSLGPSGYGYTF,TGTGCCAGCAGCTTAGGCCCATCGGGCTATGGCTACACCTTC
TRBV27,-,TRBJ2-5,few,CASSRARGKGETQYF,TGTGCCAGCAGCCGGGCTCGGGGGAAGGGGGAGACCCAGTACTTC
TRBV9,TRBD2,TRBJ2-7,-,CASSPWEREAYEQYF,TGTGCCAGCAGCCCTTGGGAGCGGGAGGCCTACGAGCAGTACTTC
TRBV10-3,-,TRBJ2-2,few,CASIGVIAGELFF,TGTGCCAGCATCGGGGTGATCGCCGGGGAGCTGTTTTTT
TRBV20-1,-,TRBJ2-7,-,CSAREVVTGTYEQYF,TGCAGTGCTAGAGAGGTAGTGACAGGCACCTACGAGCAGTACTTC
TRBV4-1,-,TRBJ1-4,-,CASSQVAGANERLFF,TGCGCCAGCAGCCAAGTGGCGGGGGCTAATGAAAGACTGTTTTTT
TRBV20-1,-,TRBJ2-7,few,CSAVRSTYEQYF,TGCAGTGCTGTACGGTCTACCTACGAGCAGTACTTC
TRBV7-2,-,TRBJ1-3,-,CASSLKGDHTYSGNTIYF,TGTGCCAGCAGCTTAAAGGGAGACCACACGTACTCTGGAAACACCATATATTTT
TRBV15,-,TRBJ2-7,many,CATSREGQYYEQYF,TGTGCCACCAGCAGGGAAGGACAGTATTACGAGCAGTACTTC
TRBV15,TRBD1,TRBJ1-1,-,CAPRGTGNTEAFF,TGTGCCCCTCGAGGGACAGGGAACACTGAAGCTTTCTTT
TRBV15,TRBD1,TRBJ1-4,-,CATSSSGGELFF,TGTGCCACCAGCAGTTCAGGGGGGGAACTGTTTTTT
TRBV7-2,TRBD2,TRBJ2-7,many,CASSTAGAEYEQYF,TGTGCCAGCAGCACAGCGGGAGCTGAATACGAGCAGTACTTC
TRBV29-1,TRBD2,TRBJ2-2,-,CSAGTKVDTGELFF,TGCAGTGCCGGGACTAAGGTTGACACCGGGGAGCTGTTTTTT
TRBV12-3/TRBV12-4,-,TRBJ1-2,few,CASSARQDADGYTF,TGTGCCAGCAGTGCCAGACAGGACGCGGATGGCTACACCTTC